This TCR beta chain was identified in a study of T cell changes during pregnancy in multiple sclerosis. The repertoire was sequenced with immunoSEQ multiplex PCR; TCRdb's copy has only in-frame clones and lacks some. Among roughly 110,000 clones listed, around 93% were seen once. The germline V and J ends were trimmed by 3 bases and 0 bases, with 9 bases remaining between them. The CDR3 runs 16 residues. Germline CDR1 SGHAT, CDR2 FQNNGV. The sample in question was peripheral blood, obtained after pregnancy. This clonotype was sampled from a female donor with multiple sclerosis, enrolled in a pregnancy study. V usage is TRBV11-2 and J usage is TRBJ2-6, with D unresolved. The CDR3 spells CASSFPFSSGANVLTF. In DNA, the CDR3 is TGTGCCAGCAGCTTCCCCTTTTCCTCTGGGGCCAACGTCCTGACTTTC.